The 26 T cell receptor beta chains listed next were all sequenced from one sample in a study of CD8 T cells in ankylosing spondylitis. Each CDR3 protein gets one entry after TCRdb re-called the 5' RACE reads with MiXCR. This table has 150,000 to 200,000 distinct CDR3 sequences, under 14% appearing once. Sequenced: blood, either unsorted or a sorted T cell fraction (not recorded which). The receptors derive from a male donor with ankylosing spondylitis or in good health (not recorded which).

This chain's CDR3 is CASSLERNTEAFF. The CDR3 region has the DNA TGTGCCAGCAGCTTAGAAAGAAACACTGAAGCTTTCTTT. V usage is TRBV7-2 and J usage is TRBJ1-1; D not certain. The CDR3 loop spans 13 amino acids. Trimming took 1 base from V and 2 from J, leaving 5 bases between them. Germline values: CDR1 SGHTA, CDR2 FQGNSA.

In this sample, this clonotype turned up many times. J is TRBJ1-1 and V is TRBV6-2 or TRBV6-3; D gene uncertain. The V end was cut by 2 bases, the J end by 4 bases, with 8 bases between. The CDR3 contains 13 residues. The germline V gene encodes CDR1 MNHEY and CDR2 SVGEGT. The CDR3 nucleotides read TGTGCCAGCAGTTACCACTATTCCACTGAAGCTTTCTTT. Protein sequence: CASSYHYSTEAFF.

The chain uses TRBV7-6 and TRBJ2-7; 9 nucleotides line up with TRBD1. The J segment lost 6 bases and the V segment lost 3 bases, leaving 9 bases of the junction unmatched. The CDR3 is made up of 15 amino acids. Germline CDR1 and CDR2: SGHVS and FNYEAQ. Here the CDR3 reads CASSFTGTGLIEQYF. In DNA form, the CDR3 reads TGTGCCAGCAGCTTCACCGGGACAGGGTTGATCGAGCAGTACTTC.

This clonotype was counted a few times. This chain links TRBV7-8 with TRBJ2-5, with 8 bases matching TRBD2. Germline lookup yields CDR1 SGHVS and CDR2 FQNEAQ. Losses at the gene ends were 0 bases for V and 7 bases for J; bases not matched to a gene: 7. This CDR3 comprises 15 residues. The CDR3 loop reads CASSLAGRRGVTQYF. CDR3 sequence (DNA): TGTGCCAGCAGCTTAGCCGGCCGGCGGGGGGTGACCCAGTACTTC.

The chain combines TRBV9 with TRBJ1-1; the D gene is possibly TRBD1 (5 bases). Germline loops: CDR1 SGDLS, CDR2 YYNGEE. The CDR3 contains 12 residues. V lost 8 bases, J lost 2 bases, and 10 bases lay in between. Here the CDR3 reads CASGTANTEAFF. The CDR3 DNA sequence: TGTGCCAGTGGGACGGCAAACACTGAAGCTTTCTTT.

This clonotype was counted at least ten times. This chain joins TRBV5-1 and TRBJ1-6, with 9 bases that match TRBD1. J gave up 5 bases and V 4 bases, and 1 base lay outside the gene matches. Germline V gene data show CDR1 as SGHRS and CDR2 as YFSETQ. The CDR3 has 14 amino acids. The CDR3 coding sequence is TGCGCCAGCAGCACAGGGGGCAATAATTCACCCCTCCACTTT. Translating gives CASSTGGNNSPLHF.

V is TRBV2 and J is TRBJ2-5, with D unresolved. Germline loops: CDR1 SNHLY, CDR2 FYNNEI. V lost 3 bases to trimming and J lost 1 base, with 3 bases between them. The CDR3 sequence is 12 residues long. The CDR3 region is CASSESQETQYF. The DNA for the CDR3 is TGTGCCAGCAGTGAGAGCCAAGAGACCCAGTACTTC.

As for this clonotype: A much bigger clone sits one base away, suggesting this may be a read error. This chain joins TRBV5-1 and TRBJ1-1; D is unresolved. Germline loops: CDR1 SGHRS, CDR2 YFSETQ. This CDR3 is built from 16 residues. The CDR3 sequence: CVSSLTPLGDGTEAFF. DNA for the CDR3: TGCGTCAGCAGCTTAACTCCTCTAGGCGACGGCACTGAAGCTTTCTTT.

This clonotype was counted ten times or more. The DNA of the CDR3 is TGTGCCAGCAGCCGACGTACCGGGACTAGCGGAGCCTACGAGCAGTACTTC. It codes for CASSRRTGTSGAYEQYF. The chain couples TRBV3-1 to TRBJ2-7, with TRBD2 matching 11 bases. CDR3 length: 17 residues. The V and J ends lost 4 bases and 2 bases, in that order; junction bases with no gene match: 10. Looked up from germline, CDR1 is LGHDT and CDR2 is YNNKEL (reference sequence).

This clonotype turned up a few times. The V gene is TRBV5-1, the J gene TRBJ2-7; 7 bases line up with TRBD2. Germline V gene sequence: CDR1 SGHRS, CDR2 YFSETQ. This CDR3 has 13 residues. The junction had 2 bases not matched to a gene; V was cut back by 2 bases and J by 3 bases. CDR3 region: CASSFSGNYEQYF. In nucleotides, the CDR3 is TGCGCCAGCAGCTTCAGCGGGAACTACGAGCAGTACTTC.

This clonotype was seen many times. The J gene is TRBJ2-7, the V gene TRBV6-2 or TRBV6-3, with a tentative D call TRBD1 (6 bases). Germline V lookup: CDR1 MNHEY, CDR2 SVGEGT. The CDR3 sequence is 12 residues long. V lost 4 bases, J lost 7 bases, and 11 bases lay in between. CDR3 sequence: CASSLTGTEQYF. The CDR3 DNA reads TGTGCCAGCAGTTTGACAGGCACTGAGCAGTACTTC.

This clonotype turned up a few times. This chain connects TRBV12-3 or TRBV12-4 to TRBJ2-4, with 8 bases that match TRBD2. The CDR3 is made up of 17 amino acids. V was pared by 5 bases and J by 8 bases, with 17 bases of the junction left unmatched. DNA of the CDR3: TGTGCCAGCAGTCTCCTCACTAGCGGTTCGGGGGAGGACATTCAGTACTTC. It codes for CASSLLTSGSGEDIQYF.

The chain links TRBV2 to TRBJ1-2; 7 nucleotides align to TRBD1. J gave up 7 bases and V 3 bases, and 11 bases lay outside the gene matches. Per the germline V gene, CDR1 is SNHLY and CDR2 is FYNNEI. The CDR3 consists of 15 residues. CDR3 nucleotide sequence: TGTGCCAGCAGTGAGATCCAGGGGGTGGGAGGTGGCTACACCTTC. This translates into CASSEIQGVGGGYTF.

There are many counts of this clonotype. This chain uses TRBV9 with TRBJ2-2; no reliable D call. Deletions cut 3 bases from V and 6 bases from J, with 6 bases between. CDR3 length equals 12 residues. Per germline, CDR1 SGDLS and CDR2 YYNGEE. The CDR3 loop reads CASSARAGELFF. As DNA, the CDR3 is TGTGCCAGCAGCGCCCGGGCCGGGGAGCTGTTTTTT.

The V gene is TRBV5-1, the J gene TRBJ2-3; 8 bases agree with TRBD2. The V segment lost 0 bases and the J segment 1 base; nucleotides outside the gene matches: 4. The CDR3 consists of 16 residues. Germline loops: CDR1 SGHRS, CDR2 YFSETQ. The CDR3 DNA reads TGCGCCAGCAGCTTGGACCGGGGGGGCGGCACAGATACGCAGTATTTT. Translation: CASSLDRGGGTDTQYF.

This clonotype showed up many times. The chain employs TRBV9 and TRBJ2-1, with 14 nucleotides matching TRBD2. This CDR3 spans 13 amino acids. V lost 2 bases to trimming and J lost 16 bases; unmatched junction nucleotides: 5. CDR1 and CDR2 (germline): SGDLS, YYNGEE. CDR3 residues: CASSVGTSGRTFF. The CDR3 coding sequence is TGTGCCAGCAGCGTTGGGACTAGCGGGAGAACTTTCTTC.

The sample holds many counts of this clonotype. The V gene is TRBV29-1, the J gene TRBJ2-3; the D gene could be TRBD1 or TRBD2 (6 bases each). CDR1 and CDR2 from the germline V gene are SQVTM and ANQGSEA. The CDR3 is made up of 16 amino acids. V was trimmed by 5 bases and J by 1 base, leaving 19 bases between them. CDR3 in DNA: TGCAGCGTTTCGGGGGCTCCATCCCGGGGCACAGATACGCAGTATTTT. Its protein product is CSVSGAPSRGTDTQYF.

This clonotype was seen only a few times. V gene TRBV6-1 combines with J gene TRBJ1-1; 7 nucleotides line up with TRBD1. Germline V gene lookup returns CDR1 MNHNS and CDR2 SASEGT. Germline trimming cut 0 bases from V and 5 bases from J; bases unmatched to any gene: 12. CDR3 length: 17 amino acids. Here the CDR3 DNA reads TGTGCCAGCAGTGAAGCCCGCAGGGGGACGGGAGGGACTGAAGCTTTCTTT. Encoded protein: CASSEARRGTGGTEAFF.

This clonotype was observed at least ten times. V is TRBV6-1 and J is TRBJ2-7, with 9 bases fitting TRBD2. V lost 5 bases, J lost 3 bases, and 5 bases stayed unmatched. Germline-derived CDR1 and CDR2 are MNHNS and SASEGT. The CDR3 is made up of 14 amino acids. Here the CDR3 DNA reads TGTGCCAGCAGTCCCGTAGCGGGAGACTACGAGCAGTACTTC. Protein product: CASSPVAGDYEQYF.

For this clonotype: With a much larger clone just one base away, this may be a read error. This rearrangement joins TRBV2 to TRBJ1-2; the match to TRBD1 covers 9 bases. This CDR3 spans 18 amino acids. Per germline, CDR1 SNHLY and CDR2 FYNNEI. CDR3 amino acids: CASSEDRGTRIANYGYAF. CDR3 nucleotide sequence: TGTGCCAGCAGTGAGGACAGGGGCACCCGGATAGCTAACTATGGCTACGCCTTC. The whole variable domain, remainder taken from reference TRBV2 and TRBJ1-2, is EPEVTQTPSHQVTQMGQEVILRCVPISNHLYFYWYRQILGQKVEFLVSFYNNEISEKSEIFDDQFSVERPDGSNFTLKIRSTKLEDSAMYFCASSEDRGTRIANYGYAFGSGTRLTVV.

This clonotype was seen ten or more times. This chain uses TRBV29-1 with TRBJ2-3; 11 positions agree with TRBD2. Looked up from germline, CDR1 is SQVTM and CDR2 is ANQGSEA. Unmatched junction bases numbered 4, after V lost 3 bases and J lost 5 bases. This CDR3 is built from 14 residues. CDR3 sequence reads: CSVETGLAGDTQYF. DNA of the CDR3: TGCAGCGTTGAGACTGGACTAGCGGGAGATACGCAGTATTTT.

This clonotype was picked up many times. The V and J genes are TRBV24-1 and TRBJ2-3; TRBD2 is a possible D gene (5 bases). Germline loops: CDR1 KGHDR, CDR2 SFDVKD. The CDR3 covers 13 residues. V lost 4 bases to trimming and J lost 7 bases, with 11 bases between them. CDR3 sequence: CATSDPGLHTQYF. As DNA, the CDR3 is TGTGCCACCAGTGACCCTGGACTCCATACGCAGTATTTT.

Ten or more counts support this clonotype. The chain combines TRBV2 with TRBJ1-1; D call uncertain. CDR1 is SNHLY and CDR2 is FYNNEI in the germline V gene. Trimming took off 9 bases at V and 5 bases at J, with 25 bases between the two ends. The CDR3 extends over 16 amino acids. CDR3 sequence reads: CASGRYGIGGKTEAFF. CDR3 coding DNA: TGTGCCAGTGGGAGGTACGGGATCGGAGGAAAGACTGAAGCTTTCTTT.

This clonotype was found many times. V and J are TRBV11-2 and TRBJ2-2; the match to TRBD2 covers 11 bases. Per the germline V gene, CDR1 is SGHAT and CDR2 is FQNNGV. The CDR3 covers 17 residues. The V segment lost 5 bases and the J segment 0 bases; nucleotides outside the gene matches: 5. CDR3 coding DNA: TGTGCCAGCAGCGGACCGACTAGCGGGACGAACACCGGGGAGCTGTTTTTT. Protein product: CASSGPTSGTNTGELFF.

At least ten counts were recorded for this clonotype. This chain uses TRBV5-6 with TRBJ1-1; perhaps TRBD1 as D (5 bases). The V and J ends lost 4 bases and 1 base respectively, with 11 bases between them. The CDR3 loop spans 14 amino acids. Germline assignment: CDR1 SGHDT and CDR2 YYEEEE. CDR3 amino acids: CASSRDRKNTEAFF. CDR3 nucleotide sequence: TGTGCCAGCAGCCGGGACCGCAAGAACACTGAAGCTTTCTTT.

This clonotype was detected many times. This chain connects TRBV18 to TRBJ2-5; no reliable D call. The germline V and J ends were trimmed by 8 bases and 2 bases, with 6 bases remaining between them. The CDR3 loop spans 11 amino acids. The germline CDR1 and CDR2 sequences are KGHSH and LQKENI. CDR3 protein: CASSRQETQYF. CDR3 nucleotide sequence: TGTGCCAGCAGCCGACAAGAGACCCAGTACTTC.